This entry is about one TCR beta chain. What it binds is unknown. These data originate in a study of T-cell memory formation after mild COVID-19. Study summary: For the most part, TCR clusters were specific to one donor. Notes on the study in general: CD4+ bias marked clones expanding day 15 to 37, unlike balanced contracting clones. Researchers found some responding clones in pre-infection memory, a sign that cross-reactive memory joined.

The TCR alpha and TCR beta cDNA libraries, bearing sample barcodes and UMIs, were generated by 5'RACE using constant-segment primers. Via MiXCR, TCRdb re-called the 5' RACE reads, giving one row per CDR3 protein. The sample holds approximately 560,000 distinct CDR3 sequences; approximately 15% are singletons and the top ten take about 7.5%. Germline CDR1 and CDR2: DFQATT and SNEGSKA (reference sequence). V dropped 3 bases and J dropped 1; count of bases not matched to a gene: 17. The CDR3 is 20 residues long. V and J are TRBV20-1 and TRBJ2-7, with 14 bases identical to TRBD2. Sample: PBMCs or a T cell subset sorted from them (not recorded which). This receptor was taken from an adult woman who had mild COVID-19 (a few samples of this study predate the infection). Cell type and time point are not known. The CDR3 is CSARTSGRVKGPLSSYEQYF. The CDR3, as DNA: TGCAGTGCTAGGACTAGCGGGAGGGTGAAGGGACCGCTGAGTTCCTACGAGCAGTACTTC.